What follows describes a single T cell receptor (beta chain). The data derive from a study of blood T cell repertoires in COVID-19. Study as a whole: COVID-19 samples, acute and convalescent, were from the United States, Italy and Spain.

Original analysis: Reference gene primer amplification yielded estimated nucleated cell counts. Some clones are missing from TCRdb's copy, which holds only in-frame ones; the method was immunoSEQ multiplex PCR. That table is the source of V, J and clone size, and D and trimming were worked out from the DNA. This table holds 65,000 to 75,000 clones, roughly three quarters found once. Trimming removed 0 bases at V and 6 bases at J, with 12 bases between. This CDR3 has 14 amino acids. From germline, CDR1 is SGDLS and CDR2 YYNGEE. The sample consisted of peripheral blood. This clonotype was sampled from a man between 65 and 85 years old with acute or convalescent COVID-19. The genes are TRBV9 and TRBJ1-1, with D maybe TRBD1 (6 bases). The CDR3 DNA reads as TGTGCCAGCAGCGTAGGGACAGTAAAGGCTGAAGCTTTCTTT. As protein: CASSVGTVKAEAFF.